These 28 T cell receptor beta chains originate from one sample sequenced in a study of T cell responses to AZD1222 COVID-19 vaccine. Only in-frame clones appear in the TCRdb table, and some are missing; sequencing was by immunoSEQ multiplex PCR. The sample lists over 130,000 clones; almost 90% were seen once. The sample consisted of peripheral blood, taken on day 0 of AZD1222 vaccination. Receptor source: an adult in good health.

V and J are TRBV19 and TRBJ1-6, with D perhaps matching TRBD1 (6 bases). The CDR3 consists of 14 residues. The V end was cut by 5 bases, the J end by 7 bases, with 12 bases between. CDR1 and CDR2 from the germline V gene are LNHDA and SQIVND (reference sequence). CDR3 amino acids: CASSPGQRNSPLHF. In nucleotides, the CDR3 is TGTGCCAGTAGTCCTGGACAGCGGAATTCACCCCTCCACTTT.

The CDR3 nucleotides read TGTGCCAGTAGTGCCCACTTTTCGGGACATGATAACTATGGCTACACCTTC. Protein sequence: CASSAHFSGHDNYGYTF. The V gene is TRBV19, the J gene TRBJ1-2, with D maybe TRBD1 (6 bases). The CDR3 consists of 17 residues. Per germline, CDR1 LNHDA and CDR2 SQIVND (reference sequence). Between the trimmed V and J ends, which lost 5 bases and 1 base, there was a span of 20 bases.

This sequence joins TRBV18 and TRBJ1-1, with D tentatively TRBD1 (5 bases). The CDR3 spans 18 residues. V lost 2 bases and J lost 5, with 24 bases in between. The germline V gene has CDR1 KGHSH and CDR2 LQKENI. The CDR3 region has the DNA TGTGCCAGCTCACCAGTAGAGTGGGCCGAAGATTGGGGGACTGAAGCTTTCTTT. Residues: CASSPVEWAEDWGTEAFF.

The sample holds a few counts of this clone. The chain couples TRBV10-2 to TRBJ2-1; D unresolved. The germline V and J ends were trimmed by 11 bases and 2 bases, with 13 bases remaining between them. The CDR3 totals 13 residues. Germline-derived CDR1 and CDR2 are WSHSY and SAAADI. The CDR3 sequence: CASALGTYNEQFF. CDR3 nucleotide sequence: TGCGCCTCGGCCTTGGGGACCTACAATGAGCAGTTCTTC.

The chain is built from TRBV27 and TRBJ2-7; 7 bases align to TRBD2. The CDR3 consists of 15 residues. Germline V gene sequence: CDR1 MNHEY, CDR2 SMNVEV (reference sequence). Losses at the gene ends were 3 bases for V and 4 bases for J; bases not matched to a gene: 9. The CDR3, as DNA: TGTGCCAGCAGTTTGAAGGACCAAGCGGGGTACGAGCAGTACTTC. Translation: CASSLKDQAGYEQYF.

The CDR3 protein is CASSSRPGLAGGETQYF. In DNA form, the CDR3 reads TGTGCCAGCAGTTCGAGGCCGGGACTAGCGGGAGGGGAGACCCAGTACTTC. The chain combines TRBV28 with TRBJ2-5; 16 bases map to TRBD2. The V gene end was trimmed by 4 bases and the J gene end by 5 bases; junction bases not matched to a gene: 7. The CDR3 totals 17 residues. The germline CDR1 and CDR2 sequences are MDHEN and SYDVKM.

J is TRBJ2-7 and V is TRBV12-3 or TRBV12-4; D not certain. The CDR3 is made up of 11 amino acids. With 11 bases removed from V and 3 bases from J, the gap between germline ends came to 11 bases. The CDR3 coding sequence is TGTGCCCGACACCAGTTCTACGAGCAGTACTTC. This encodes CARHQFYEQYF.

The CDR3 spells CASNGLGATYNEQFF. CDR3 nucleotide sequence: TGTGCCAGCAATGGTCTGGGGGCTACCTACAATGAGCAGTTCTTC. The chain has TRBV7-2 and TRBJ2-1; D possibly corresponds to TRBD1 (6 bases). Trimming stripped 7 bases from V and 2 bases from J, with 15 bases between. The V gene's germline CDR1 is SGHTA and CDR2 FQGNSA. CDR3 length: 15 residues.

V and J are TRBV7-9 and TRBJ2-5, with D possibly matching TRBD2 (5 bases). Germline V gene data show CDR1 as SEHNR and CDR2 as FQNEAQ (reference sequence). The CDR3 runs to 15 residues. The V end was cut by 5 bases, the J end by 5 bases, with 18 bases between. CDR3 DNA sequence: TGTGCCAGCAGCCTTAGCGCGAGGGCTCGGGAGACCCAGTACTTC. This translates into CASSLSARARETQYF.

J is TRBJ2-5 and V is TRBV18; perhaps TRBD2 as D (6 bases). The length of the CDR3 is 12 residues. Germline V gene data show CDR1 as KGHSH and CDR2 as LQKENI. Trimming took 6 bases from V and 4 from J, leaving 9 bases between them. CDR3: CASSGGRETQYF. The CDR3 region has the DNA TGTGCCAGCTCCGGGGGAAGAGAGACCCAGTACTTC.

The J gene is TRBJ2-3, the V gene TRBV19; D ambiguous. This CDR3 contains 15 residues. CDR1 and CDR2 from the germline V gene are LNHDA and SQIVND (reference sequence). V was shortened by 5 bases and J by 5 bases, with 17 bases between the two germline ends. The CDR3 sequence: CASSSPLRSGDTQYF. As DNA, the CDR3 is TGTGCCAGTAGTTCCCCACTCAGGTCGGGAGATACGCAGTATTTT.

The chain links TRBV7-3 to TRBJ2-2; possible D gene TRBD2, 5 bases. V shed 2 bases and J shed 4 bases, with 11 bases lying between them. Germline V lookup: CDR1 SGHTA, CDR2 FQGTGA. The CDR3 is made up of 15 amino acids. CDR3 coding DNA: TGTGCCAGCAGCTTATTTACGGGAAGCACCGGGGAGCTGTTTTTT. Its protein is CASSLFTGSTGELFF.

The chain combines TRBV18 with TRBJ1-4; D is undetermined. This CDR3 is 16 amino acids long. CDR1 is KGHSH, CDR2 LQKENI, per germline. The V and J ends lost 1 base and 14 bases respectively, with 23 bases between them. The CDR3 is CASSPRSQIDNERLFF. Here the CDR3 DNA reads TGTGCCAGCTCACCACGGTCCCAGATAGACAATGAAAGGCTGTTTTTT.

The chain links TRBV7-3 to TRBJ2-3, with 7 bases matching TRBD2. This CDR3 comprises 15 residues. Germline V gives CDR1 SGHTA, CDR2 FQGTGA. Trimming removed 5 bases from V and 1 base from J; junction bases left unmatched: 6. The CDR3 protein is CASSARLAGTDTQYF. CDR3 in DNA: TGTGCCAGCAGCGCAAGACTAGCCGGCACAGATACGCAGTATTTT.

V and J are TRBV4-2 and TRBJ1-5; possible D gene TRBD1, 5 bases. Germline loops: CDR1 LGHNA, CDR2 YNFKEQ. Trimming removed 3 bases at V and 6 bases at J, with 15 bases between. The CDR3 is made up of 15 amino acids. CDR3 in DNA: TGTGCCAGCAGCCAGGGGCGCAGGGAAAGTCAGCCCCAGCATTTT. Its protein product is CASSQGRRESQPQHF.

The CDR3 loop reads CASRAGTGTYEQYF. The CDR3 DNA is TGTGCCAGCAGAGCCGGGACAGGGACCTACGAGCAGTACTTC. The chain carries TRBV7-2 and TRBJ2-7; TRBD1 matches at 9 bases. The CDR3 has 14 residues. CDR1 is SGHTA, CDR2 FQGNSA, per germline. V dropped 6 bases and J dropped 2; count of bases not matched to a gene: 5.

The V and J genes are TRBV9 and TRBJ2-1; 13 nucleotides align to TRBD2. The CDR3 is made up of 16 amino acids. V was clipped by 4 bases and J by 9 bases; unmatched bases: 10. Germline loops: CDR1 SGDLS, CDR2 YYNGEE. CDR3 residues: CASSPSTSGRAGEQFF. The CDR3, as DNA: TGTGCCAGCAGCCCGTCCACTAGCGGGAGGGCCGGTGAGCAGTTCTTC.

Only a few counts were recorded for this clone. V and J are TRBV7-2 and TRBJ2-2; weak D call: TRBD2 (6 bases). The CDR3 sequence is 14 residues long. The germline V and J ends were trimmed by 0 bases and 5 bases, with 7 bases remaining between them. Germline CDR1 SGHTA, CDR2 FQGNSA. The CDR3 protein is CASSLASGTGELFF. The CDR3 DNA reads TGTGCCAGCAGCTTAGCTAGCGGAACCGGGGAGCTGTTTTTT.

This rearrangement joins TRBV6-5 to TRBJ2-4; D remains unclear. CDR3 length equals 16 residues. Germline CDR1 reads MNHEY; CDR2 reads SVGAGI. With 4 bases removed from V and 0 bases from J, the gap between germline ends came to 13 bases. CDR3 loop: CASSLVSILAKNIQYF. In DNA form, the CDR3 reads TGTGCCAGCAGTTTGGTCTCCATATTAGCCAAAAACATTCAGTACTTC.

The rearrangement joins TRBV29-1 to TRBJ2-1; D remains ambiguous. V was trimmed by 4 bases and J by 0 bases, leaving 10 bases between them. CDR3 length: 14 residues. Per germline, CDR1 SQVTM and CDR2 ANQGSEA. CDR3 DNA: TGCAGCGTTGTTTTTTTGAGCTCCTACAATGAGCAGTTCTTC. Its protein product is CSVVFLSSYNEQFF.

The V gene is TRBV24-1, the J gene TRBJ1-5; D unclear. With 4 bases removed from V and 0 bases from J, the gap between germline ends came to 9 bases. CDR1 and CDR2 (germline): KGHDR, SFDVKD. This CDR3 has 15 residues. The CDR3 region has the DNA TGTGCCACCAGTGAGAACGACGCTAGCAATCAGCCCCAGCATTTT. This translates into CATSENDASNQPQHF.

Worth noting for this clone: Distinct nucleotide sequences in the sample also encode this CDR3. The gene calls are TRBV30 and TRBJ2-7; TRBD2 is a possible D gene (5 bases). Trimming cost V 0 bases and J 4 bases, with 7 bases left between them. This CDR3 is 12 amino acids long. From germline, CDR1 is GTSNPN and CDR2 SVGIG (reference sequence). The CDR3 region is CAWSVRAYEQYF. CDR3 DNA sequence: TGTGCCTGGAGTGTGAGGGCTTACGAGCAGTACTTC.

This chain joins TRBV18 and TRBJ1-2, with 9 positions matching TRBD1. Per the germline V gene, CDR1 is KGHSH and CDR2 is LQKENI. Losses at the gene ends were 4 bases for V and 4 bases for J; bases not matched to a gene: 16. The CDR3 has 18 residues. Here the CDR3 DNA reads TGTGCCAGCTCACGAGAAGACGGAACGGGACAGGGCGGCTATGGCTACACCTTC. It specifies CASSREDGTGQGGYGYTF. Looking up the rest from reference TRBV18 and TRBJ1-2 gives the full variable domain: NAGVMQNPRHLVRRRGQEARLRCSPMKGHSHVYWYRQLPEEGLKFMVYLQKENIIDESGMPKERFSAEFPKEGPSILRIQQVVRGDSAAYFCASSREDGTGQGGYGYTFGSGTRLTVV.

CDR3 residues: CASSPSSGRNTGELFF. For the CDR3, the DNA is TGTGCCAGCTCACCGTCCTCGGGGAGGAACACCGGGGAGCTGTTTTTT. The chain recombines TRBV18 with TRBJ2-2; D is perhaps TRBD2 (5 bases). Germline V gives CDR1 KGHSH, CDR2 LQKENI. The CDR3 is 16 amino acids. The V end lost 3 bases, the J end lost 1 base, and 12 bases lay between the germline ends. The full variable domain, with the rest looked up from reference TRBV18 and TRBJ2-2, is NAGVMQNPRHLVRRRGQEARLRCSPMKGHSHVYWYRQLPEEGLKFMVYLQKENIIDESGMPKERFSAEFPKEGPSILRIQQVVRGDSAAYFCASSPSSGRNTGELFFGEGSRLTVL.

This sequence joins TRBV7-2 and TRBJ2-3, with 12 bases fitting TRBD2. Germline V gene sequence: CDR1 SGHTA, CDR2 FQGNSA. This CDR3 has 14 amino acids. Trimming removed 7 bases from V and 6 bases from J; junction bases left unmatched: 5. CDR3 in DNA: TGTGCCAGCAAGACTAGCGGGAGTTCGGATACGCAGTATTTT. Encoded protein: CASKTSGSSDTQYF.

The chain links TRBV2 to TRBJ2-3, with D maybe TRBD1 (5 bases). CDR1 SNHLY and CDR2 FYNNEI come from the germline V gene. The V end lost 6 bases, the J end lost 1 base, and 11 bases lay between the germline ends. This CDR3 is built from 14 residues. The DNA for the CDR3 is TGTGCCAGCAGCCCATCGACAGGCACAGATACGCAGTATTTT. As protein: CASSPSTGTDTQYF.

This CDR3 is CASSRERLTYEQYF. The CDR3 nucleotides are TGTGCCAGCAGCCGAGAGCGGTTGACCTACGAGCAGTACTTC. The chain carries TRBV7-8 and TRBJ2-7; a weak D match, TRBD2 (5 bases). Looked up from germline, CDR1 is SGHVS and CDR2 is FQNEAQ. The CDR3 runs 14 residues. V was pared by 5 bases and J by 2 bases, with 13 bases between.

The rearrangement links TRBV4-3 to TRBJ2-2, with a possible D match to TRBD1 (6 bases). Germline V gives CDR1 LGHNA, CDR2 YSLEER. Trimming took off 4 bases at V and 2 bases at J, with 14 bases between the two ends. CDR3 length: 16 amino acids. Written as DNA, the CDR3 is TGCGCCAGCAGCCGCCAAACAGGGTCAAACACCGGGGAGCTGTTTTTT. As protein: CASSRQTGSNTGELFF.